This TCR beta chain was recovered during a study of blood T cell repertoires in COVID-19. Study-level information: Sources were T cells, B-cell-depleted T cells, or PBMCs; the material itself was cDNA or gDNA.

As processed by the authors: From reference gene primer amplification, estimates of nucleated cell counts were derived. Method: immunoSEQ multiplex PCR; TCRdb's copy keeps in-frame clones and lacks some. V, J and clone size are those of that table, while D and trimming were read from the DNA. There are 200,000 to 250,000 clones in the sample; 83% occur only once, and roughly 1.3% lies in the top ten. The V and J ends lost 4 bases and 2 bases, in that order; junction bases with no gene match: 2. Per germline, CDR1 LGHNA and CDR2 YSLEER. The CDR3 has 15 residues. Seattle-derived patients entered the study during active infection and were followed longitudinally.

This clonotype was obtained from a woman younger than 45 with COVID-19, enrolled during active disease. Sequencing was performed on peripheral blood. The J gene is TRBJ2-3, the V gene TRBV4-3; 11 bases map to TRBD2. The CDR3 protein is CASSLAGGPTDTQYF. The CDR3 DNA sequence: TGCGCCAGCAGCCTAGCGGGAGGGCCCACAGATACGCAGTATTTT.